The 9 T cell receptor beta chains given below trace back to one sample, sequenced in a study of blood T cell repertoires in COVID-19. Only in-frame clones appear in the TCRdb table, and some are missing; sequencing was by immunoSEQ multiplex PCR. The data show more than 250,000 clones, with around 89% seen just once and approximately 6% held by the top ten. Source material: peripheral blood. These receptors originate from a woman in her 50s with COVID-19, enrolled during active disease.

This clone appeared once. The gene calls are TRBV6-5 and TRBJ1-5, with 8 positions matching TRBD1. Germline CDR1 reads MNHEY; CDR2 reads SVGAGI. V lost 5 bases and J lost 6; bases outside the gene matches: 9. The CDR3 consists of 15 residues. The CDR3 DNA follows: TGTGCCAGCAGTACAACAGGGGGTCGGGGTCAGCCCCAGCATTTT. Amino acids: CASSTTGGRGQPQHF.

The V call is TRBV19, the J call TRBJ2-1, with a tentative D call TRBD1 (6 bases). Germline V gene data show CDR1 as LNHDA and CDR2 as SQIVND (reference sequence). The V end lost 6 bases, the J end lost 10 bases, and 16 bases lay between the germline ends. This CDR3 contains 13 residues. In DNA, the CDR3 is TGTGCCAGTAGCCTCGGACAGTGGGACGAGCAGTTCTTC. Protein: CASSLGQWDEQFF.

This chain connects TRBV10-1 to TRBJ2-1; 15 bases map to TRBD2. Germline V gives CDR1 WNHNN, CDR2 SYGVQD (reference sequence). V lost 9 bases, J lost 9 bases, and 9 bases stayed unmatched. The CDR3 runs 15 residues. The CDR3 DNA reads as TGCGCCAGTGGATGGACTAGCGGGAGGGAGGGTGAGCAGTTCTTC. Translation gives CASGWTSGREGEQFF.

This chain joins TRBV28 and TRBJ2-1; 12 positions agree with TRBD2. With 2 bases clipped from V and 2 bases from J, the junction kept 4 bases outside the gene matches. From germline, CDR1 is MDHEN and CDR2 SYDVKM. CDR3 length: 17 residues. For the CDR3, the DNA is TGTGCCAGCAGTTTACGGCTAGCGGGAGGGCCCTACAATGAGCAGTTCTTC. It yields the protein CASSLRLAGGPYNEQFF.

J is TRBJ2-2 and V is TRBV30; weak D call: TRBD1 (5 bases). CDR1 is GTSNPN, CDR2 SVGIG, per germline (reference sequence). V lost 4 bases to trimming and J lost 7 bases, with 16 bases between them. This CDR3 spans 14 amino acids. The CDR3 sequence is CAWKAGSQGGELFF. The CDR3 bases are TGTGCCTGGAAGGCAGGGTCTCAAGGCGGGGAGCTGTTTTTT.

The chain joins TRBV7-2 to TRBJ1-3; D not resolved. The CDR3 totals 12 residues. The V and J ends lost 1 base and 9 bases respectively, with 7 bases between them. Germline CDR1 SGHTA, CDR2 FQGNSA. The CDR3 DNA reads TGTGCCAGCAGCTTAGGAACGGGCACCATATATTTT. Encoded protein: CASSLGTGTIYF.

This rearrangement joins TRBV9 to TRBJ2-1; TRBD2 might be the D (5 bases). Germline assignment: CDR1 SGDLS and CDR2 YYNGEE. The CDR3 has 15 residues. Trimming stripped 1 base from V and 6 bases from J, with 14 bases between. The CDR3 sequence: CASSVQPREGNEQFF. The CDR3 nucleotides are TGTGCCAGCAGCGTACAGCCTCGTGAGGGCAATGAGCAGTTCTTC.

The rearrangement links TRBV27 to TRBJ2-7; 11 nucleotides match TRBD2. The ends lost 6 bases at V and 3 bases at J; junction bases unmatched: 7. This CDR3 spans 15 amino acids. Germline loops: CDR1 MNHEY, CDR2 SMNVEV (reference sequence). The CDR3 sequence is CASSLTSGSFYEQYF. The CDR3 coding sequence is TGTGCCAGCAGCCTCACTAGCGGGAGCTTCTACGAGCAGTACTTC.

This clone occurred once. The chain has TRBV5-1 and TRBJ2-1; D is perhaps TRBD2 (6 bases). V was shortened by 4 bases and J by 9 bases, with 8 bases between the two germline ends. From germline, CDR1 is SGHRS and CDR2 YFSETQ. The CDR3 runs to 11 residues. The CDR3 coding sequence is TGCGCCAGCAGCACTAGCAGTGAGCAGTTCTTC. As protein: CASSTSSEQFF.